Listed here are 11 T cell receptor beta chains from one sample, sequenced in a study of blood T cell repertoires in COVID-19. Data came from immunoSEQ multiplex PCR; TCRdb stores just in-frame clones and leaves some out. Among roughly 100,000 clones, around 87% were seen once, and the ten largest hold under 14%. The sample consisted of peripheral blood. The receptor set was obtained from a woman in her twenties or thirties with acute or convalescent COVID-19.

Here the CDR3 DNA reads TGTGCCAGTAGTATCAGGGTACCTCACAATCAGCCCCAGCATTTT. This sequence encodes CASSIRVPHNQPQHF. The chain links TRBV19 to TRBJ1-5; TRBD1 is a possible D gene (5 bases). V lost 3 bases to trimming and J lost 3 bases, with 12 bases between them. The CDR3 is 15 amino acids. In germline, CDR1 is LNHDA, CDR2 SQIVND (reference sequence).

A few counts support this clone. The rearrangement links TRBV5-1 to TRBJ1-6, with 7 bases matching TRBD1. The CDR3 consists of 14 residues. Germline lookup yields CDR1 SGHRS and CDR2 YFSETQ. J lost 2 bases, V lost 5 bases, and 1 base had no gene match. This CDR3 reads CASRGTAYNSPLHF. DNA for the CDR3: TGCGCCAGCAGGGGGACAGCCTATAATTCACCCCTCCACTTT.

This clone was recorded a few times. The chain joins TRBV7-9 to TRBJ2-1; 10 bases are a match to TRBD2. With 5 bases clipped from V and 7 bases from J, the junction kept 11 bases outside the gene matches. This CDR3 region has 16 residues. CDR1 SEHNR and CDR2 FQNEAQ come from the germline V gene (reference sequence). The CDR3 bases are TGTGCCAGCAGCGCCATCGGACTAGCGGCGGGGAATGAGCAGTTCTTC. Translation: CASSAIGLAAGNEQFF.

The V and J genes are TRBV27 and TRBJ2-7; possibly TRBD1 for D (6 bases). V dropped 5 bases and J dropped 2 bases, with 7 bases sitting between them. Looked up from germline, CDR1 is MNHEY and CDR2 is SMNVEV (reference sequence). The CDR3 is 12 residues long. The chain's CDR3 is CASSGQPYEQYF. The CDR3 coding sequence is TGTGCCAGCAGTGGACAGCCCTACGAGCAGTACTTC.

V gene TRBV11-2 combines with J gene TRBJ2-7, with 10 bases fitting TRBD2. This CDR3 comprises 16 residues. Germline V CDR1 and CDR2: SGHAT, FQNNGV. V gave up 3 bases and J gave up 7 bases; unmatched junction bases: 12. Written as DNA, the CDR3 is TGTGCCAGCAGCTTCCAGTGGACTAGCGGAACAGGGGAGCAGTACTTC. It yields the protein CASSFQWTSGTGEQYF. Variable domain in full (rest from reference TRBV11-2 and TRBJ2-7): EAGVAQSPRYKIIEKRQSVAFWCNPISGHATLYWYQQILGQGPKLLIQFQNNGVVDDSQLPKDRFSAERLKGVDSTLKIQPAKLEDSAVYLCASSFQWTSGTGEQYFGPGTRLTVT.

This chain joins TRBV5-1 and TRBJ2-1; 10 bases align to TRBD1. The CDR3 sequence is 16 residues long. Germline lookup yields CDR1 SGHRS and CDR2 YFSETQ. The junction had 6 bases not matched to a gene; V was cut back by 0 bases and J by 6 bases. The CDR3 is CASSLGTGGSRNEQFF. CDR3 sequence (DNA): TGCGCCAGCAGCTTGGGGACAGGGGGTAGTCGCAATGAGCAGTTCTTC.

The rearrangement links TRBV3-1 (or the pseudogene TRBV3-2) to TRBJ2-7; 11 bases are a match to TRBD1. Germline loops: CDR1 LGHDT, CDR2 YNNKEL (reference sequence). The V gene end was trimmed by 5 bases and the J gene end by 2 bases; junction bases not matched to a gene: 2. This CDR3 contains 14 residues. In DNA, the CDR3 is TGTGCCAGCAGCTTGGGACAGGGGGCCTACGAGCAGTACTTC. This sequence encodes CASSLGQGAYEQYF.

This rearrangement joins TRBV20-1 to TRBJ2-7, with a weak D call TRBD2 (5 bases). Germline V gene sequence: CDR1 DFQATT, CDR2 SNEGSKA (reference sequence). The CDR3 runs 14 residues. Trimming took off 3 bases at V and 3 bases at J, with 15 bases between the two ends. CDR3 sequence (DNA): TGCAGTGCTAGTATACCCGGGGAAAGCTACGAGCAGTACTTC. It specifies CSASIPGESYEQYF.

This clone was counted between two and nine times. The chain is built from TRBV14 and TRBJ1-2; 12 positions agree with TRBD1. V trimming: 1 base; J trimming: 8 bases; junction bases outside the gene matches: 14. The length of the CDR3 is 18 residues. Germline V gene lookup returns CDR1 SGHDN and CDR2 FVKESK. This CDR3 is CASSQVSPWDRGLKGYTF. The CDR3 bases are TGTGCCAGCAGCCAAGTGTCACCTTGGGACAGGGGGCTGAAGGGCTACACCTTC.

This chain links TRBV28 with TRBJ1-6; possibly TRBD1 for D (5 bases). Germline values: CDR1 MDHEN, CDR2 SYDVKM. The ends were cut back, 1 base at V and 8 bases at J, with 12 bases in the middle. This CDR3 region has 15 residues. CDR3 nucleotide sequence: TGTGCCAGCAGTTTATTGGCAGGGTTGGATTCACCCCTCCACTTT. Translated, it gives CASSLLAGLDSPLHF.

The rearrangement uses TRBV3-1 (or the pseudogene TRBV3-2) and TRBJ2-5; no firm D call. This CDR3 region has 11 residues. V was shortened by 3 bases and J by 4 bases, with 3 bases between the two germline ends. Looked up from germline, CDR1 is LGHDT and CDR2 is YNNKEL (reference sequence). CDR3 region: CASSHGETQYF. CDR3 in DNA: TGTGCCAGCAGCCACGGAGAGACCCAGTACTTC.